The clone carrying this T cell receptor (beta chain) was observed a handful of times. The data are from a study of cytomegalovirus exposure and HLA in healthy donors. Use of 60 Vbeta and 13 Jbeta primers characterized the PCR. The method was immunoSEQ multiplex PCR; TCRdb's version includes in-frame clones alone and lacks a portion of them. The sample has 84,000 or so clones; about 80% are singletons. The CDR3 loop spans 15 amino acids. V lost 5 bases to trimming and J lost 8 bases; unmatched junction nucleotides: 11. Germline CDR1 is MDHEN and CDR2 is SYDVKM. The sequence was collected from a male donor in good health and CMV-seronegative. The genes are TRBV28 and TRBJ1-4; 7 positions agree with TRBD1. Sequences were obtained from PBMCs. CDR3 sequence (DNA): TGTGCCAGCAGTCGCGCCGGGACAGCGTCGGAAAAACTGTTTTTT. Protein product: CASSRAGTASEKLFF.